This T cell receptor (beta chain) was obtained from a study of blood T cell repertoires in COVID-19. Study-level background: Donors in the United States, Italy and Spain gave samples during acute or convalescent COVID-19. PBMCs, B-cell-depleted T cells, or T cells provided the cDNA or gDNA that made up the material.

Study processing details: Estimates of nucleated cell counts were drawn from the amplification of reference gene primers. TCRdb's copy holds only in-frame clones and misses some; the assay was immunoSEQ multiplex PCR. V, J and clone size are those of that table, while D and trimming were read from the DNA. The data hold 100,000 or so clones, with around 94% observed a single time. There are 15 residues in the CDR3. Germline CDR1 MNHEY, CDR2 SMNVEV (reference sequence). V shed 3 bases, J shed 1 base, and the junction held 3 bases outside the gene matches. The chain carries TRBV27 and TRBJ2-1; 7 bases line up with TRBD2. This sequence originates from a man aged 45-65 years with active COVID-19. Sequenced material: peripheral blood. CDR3 in amino acids: CASSFRTSSYNEQFF. CDR3 nucleotide sequence: TGTGCCAGCAGTTTCAGGACTAGTTCCTACAATGAGCAGTTCTTC.